The sequence of this T cell receptor (beta chain) was determined in a study of blood T cell repertoires in COVID-19. Participant age was about 18 to 89 years, and participants resided in roughly 25 US areas. A COVID-19 case had been met by exposed participants during the 2 weeks before study entry. V lost 4 bases and J lost 4, with 11 bases in between. Germline V lookup: CDR1 LGHDT, CDR2 YNNKEL (reference sequence). The CDR3 has 14 residues. Some clones are missing from TCRdb's copy, which holds only in-frame ones; the method was immunoSEQ multiplex PCR. The repertoire holds over 200,000 clones, with 75% to 90% as singletons.

The TCR was taken from a woman younger than 45 who had been exposed to COVID-19. Sequencing input: PBMCs or T cells enriched from blood (not recorded which). The genes are TRBV3-1 (or the pseudogene TRBV3-2) and TRBJ2-1; D remains ambiguous. The CDR3 coding sequence is TGTGCCAGCAGCCCCCGAGGCATGTACAATGAGCAGTTCTTC. It codes for CASSPRGMYNEQFF.